Following are 25 T cell receptor beta chains from one sample sequenced in a study of monozygotic twins with inflammatory bowel disease. Reprocessing the 5' RACE reads, TCRdb reports a single entry for every CDR3 protein and omits DNA. This table holds 300,000 to 400,000 distinct CDR3 sequences. Input material: blood. The receptors originated from a human donor with ulcerative colitis or Crohn's disease, or a healthy co-twin of an affected twin (not recorded which).

The chain links TRBV3-1 to TRBJ2-4; TCRdb calls TRBD1, which cannot be checked without DNA. Germline values: CDR1 LGHDT, CDR2 YNNKEL (reference sequence). This CDR3 has 16 amino acids. CDR3 residues: CASSHNPFGSKNIQYF.

The CDR3 region is CASSFDRALTTTYSNQPQHF. The J gene is TRBJ1-5, the V gene TRBV28. The CDR3 contains 20 residues. The V gene's germline CDR1 is MDHEN and CDR2 SYDVKM.

V gene TRBV24-1 combines with J gene TRBJ2-1; TCRdb's D gene call, TRBD2, goes unchecked for lack of DNA. The CDR3 contains 16 residues. CDR1 and CDR2 (germline): KGHDR, SFDVKD. CDR3 protein: CATSGRGGGGLIEQFF.

The CDR3 region is CASSPAHGTQFF. This sequence joins TRBV28 and TRBJ2-7; TCRdb proposes TRBD1, but this gene call is untestable without DNA. Germline lookup yields CDR1 MDHEN and CDR2 SYDVKM. The CDR3 covers 12 residues.

CDR3 in amino acids: CASSELTGNNSPLRF. The chain employs TRBV2 and TRBJ1-6; the D call of TRBD1 rests on TCRdb alone, since no DNA is present to check it. The CDR3 is made up of 15 amino acids. Germline CDR1 SNHLY, CDR2 FYNNEI.

The gene calls are TRBV7-9 and TRBJ2-3; there is no DNA to check the TCRdb D call of TRBD1. CDR1 is SEHNR, CDR2 FQNEAQ, per germline (reference sequence). This CDR3 region has 14 residues. CDR3 in amino acids: CASSPDRGKDTQYF.

The chain employs TRBV7-2 and TRBJ2-2; the TRBD1 assignment by TCRdb is unverifiable without DNA. Germline V gene lookup returns CDR1 SGHTA and CDR2 FQGNSA. This CDR3 spans 17 amino acids. CDR3 amino acids: CASSPQPDPIPTGELFF. The full variable domain, with the rest looked up from reference TRBV7-2 and TRBJ2-2, is GAGVSQSPSNKVTEKGKDVELRCDPISGHTALYWYRQSLGQGLEFLIYFQGNSAPDKSGLPSDRFSAERTGGSVSTLTIQRTQQEDSAVYLCASSPQPDPIPTGELFFGEGSRLTVL.

J is TRBJ1-1 and V is TRBV25-1; TCRdb reports TRBD1, a call that lacks DNA to check it against. The CDR3 has 13 amino acids. CDR1 and CDR2 (germline): MGHDK, SYGVNS. The CDR3: CASSGYRGTEAFF.

This clonotype is deemed medium-sized by its frequency. This sequence joins TRBV6-4 and TRBJ2-7; TCRdb indicates TRBD1, and absent DNA this call remains unverified. Germline CDR1 reads MRHNA; CDR2 reads SNTAGT. CDR3 size: 15 residues. The CDR3 sequence is CASSAGTGESYEQYF.

The chain combines TRBV6-5 with TRBJ2-1; TCRdb gives TRBD2 as the D gene, but with no DNA this cannot be confirmed. CDR3 length: 13 residues. CDR1 is MNHEY and CDR2 is SVGAGI in the germline V gene. The CDR3 loop is CASRTSGRFEQFF.

The chain carries TRBV6-5 and TRBJ1-1; TCRdb names TRBD1, which stays unverified in the absence of DNA. This CDR3 has 17 residues. CDR1 is MNHEY, CDR2 SVGAGI, per germline. The chain's CDR3 is CASSYSGTVQMNTEAFF.

The chain employs TRBV5-1 and TRBJ2-1. The V gene's germline CDR1 is SGHRS and CDR2 YFSETQ. The CDR3 is made up of 15 amino acids. The CDR3 loop reads CASSFPSDSYNEQFF.

The chain has TRBV11-2 and TRBJ2-2; without DNA, the TCRdb call of TRBD2 cannot be checked. CDR3 length: 18 amino acids. The germline CDR1 and CDR2 sequences are SGHAT and FQNNGV. CDR3 amino acids: CASSLGGLAGIRAGELFF.

The rearrangement uses TRBV4-3 and TRBJ2-7; lacking DNA, the TRBD2 call made by TCRdb goes unchecked. Germline V gene lookup returns CDR1 LGHNA and CDR2 YSLEER. The CDR3 extends over 16 amino acids. The CDR3 here is CASSQFTSGGTYEQYF.

The V call is TRBV2, the J call TRBJ1-5; TCRdb designates TRBD1, a call that cannot be tested without DNA. The CDR3 is 15 residues long. The germline V gene has CDR1 SNHLY and CDR2 FYNNEI. This CDR3 is CASSGRTGGNQPQHF.

The chain carries TRBV7-9 and TRBJ2-7; the TCRdb call, TRBD1, lacks DNA for checking. Germline assignment: CDR1 SEHNR and CDR2 FQNEAQ (reference sequence). There are 14 residues in the CDR3. This CDR3 reads CASSLAGQGAVQYF.

This chain links TRBV12-3 or TRBV12-4 with TRBJ2-1; the D gene TCRdb calls, TRBD1, cannot be checked with no DNA. CDR3 length: 15 amino acids. CDR3 loop: CASSHDRVPYNEQFF.

The chain employs TRBV20-1 and TRBJ2-7; TCRdb reports TRBD2, a call that lacks DNA to check it against. Germline loops: CDR1 DFQATT, CDR2 SNEGSKA (reference sequence). The CDR3 runs to 12 residues. The CDR3 loop is CSAIPGTYEQYF.

The rearrangement uses TRBV6-1 and TRBJ2-7; the D call of TRBD2 rests on TCRdb alone, since no DNA is present to check it. The V gene's germline CDR1 is MNHNS and CDR2 SASEGT. This CDR3 spans 15 amino acids. The CDR3 reads CASRETSPVTYEQYF.

CDR3 sequence reads: CASSRRRSAGELFF. The genes are TRBV28 and TRBJ2-2; without DNA, the TCRdb call of TRBD1 cannot be checked. CDR1 is MDHEN and CDR2 is SYDVKM in the germline V gene. The CDR3 extends over 14 amino acids.

The chain couples TRBV29-1 to TRBJ1-1. The germline CDR1 and CDR2 sequences are SQVTM and ANQGSEA. The CDR3 totals 13 residues. CDR3 region: CSVREGGLTEAFF. Filled out from reference TRBV29-1 and TRBJ1-1, the complete variable domain reads SAVISQKPSRDICQRGTSLTIQCQVDSQVTMMFWYRQQPGQSLTLIATANQGSEATYESGFVIDKFPISRPNLTFSTLTVSNMSPEDSSIYLCSVREGGLTEAFFGQGTRLTVV.

The chain recombines TRBV3-1 with TRBJ1-1. The CDR3 runs to 14 residues. Germline V gene lookup returns CDR1 LGHDT and CDR2 YNNKEL (reference sequence). This CDR3 reads CASSQFTLNTEAFF. Full variable domain (rest looked up from reference TRBV3-1 and TRBJ1-1): DTAVSQTPKYLVTQMGNDKSIKCEQNLGHDTMYWYKQDSKKFLKIMFSYNNKELIINETVPNRFSPKSPDKAHLNLHINSLELGDSAVYFCASSQFTLNTEAFFGQGTRLTVV.

The chain couples TRBV24-1 to TRBJ2-1; TCRdb picks TRBD2, but there is no DNA to check that call. CDR3 length: 16 residues. Germline V gene sequence: CDR1 KGHDR, CDR2 SFDVKD. The CDR3: CATSDRGLAGRGEQFF.

The V and J genes are TRBV24-1 and TRBJ2-6; TCRdb reports TRBD1, a call that lacks DNA to check it against. This CDR3 is 16 amino acids long. Per the germline V gene, CDR1 is KGHDR and CDR2 is SFDVKD. The CDR3 here is CATSPPGGTGANVLTF.

This rearrangement joins TRBV20-1 to TRBJ1-6; TCRdb calls TRBD1, which cannot be checked without DNA. CDR3 length: 17 amino acids. Germline loops: CDR1 DFQATT, CDR2 SNEGSKA (reference sequence). CDR3 amino acids: CSANPEGQGHYNSPLHF.